This T cell receptor beta chain comes out of a study of shared clonotypes between healthy human individuals. Study-level findings and limits: Generation probabilities of non-shared clonotypes were lower (relative to those shared by all four donors).

CD45RO-negative CD8 cells positively selected for CCR7 made up the naive population, which excluded terminally differentiated effector memory CD45RA+ cells. The germline gives CDR1 PRHDT, CDR2 FYEKMQ (reference sequence). The V segment lost 4 bases and the J segment 3 bases; nucleotides outside the gene matches: 14. This CDR3 is 20 amino acids long. As concerns this clone: Its matching antigen is unknown.

Here immunoSEQ multiplex PCR was the method, and the copy in TCRdb shows in-frame clones only, minus some. The sample has around 2,000,000 clones, more than 85% seen once. Material: naive CD8+ T cells from PBMCs. This TCR was recovered from a man between 18 and 29 years old in good health. Some clones in this sample may be carry-over from other donors' samples. This chain uses TRBV13 with TRBJ2-2, with 13 bases lining up with TRBD2. In nucleotides, the CDR3 is TGTGCCAGCAGCTCCTTCCAACTAGCGGGAGGGCCCTACGACACCGGGGAGCTGTTTTTT. It translates to CASSSFQLAGGPYDTGELFF.